A selection of T cell receptor beta chains follows, all from one sample in a study of T-cell reconstitution after alpha-beta-depleted transplantation in children. Each CDR3 protein gets one entry after TCRdb re-called the PCR reads with MiXCR. The sample shows fewer than 1 million distinct CDR3 sequences, roughly 15% of them seen only once. The material was PBMCs, mostly from graft donor cells, obtained 360 days after TCRalphabeta/CD19-depleted stem cell transplant. Every receptor here comes from a male patient aged 5 to 17 who had a stem cell transplant for acute lymphoblastic leukemia, so the T cells may come from the graft donor. Both conserved end residues are part of each CDR3. A D gene is named only where the DNA matches it firmly. Clone size appears in some rows only: once, few, many, or a class for an expanded clone.

D	V	size	length	J	DNA	CDR3
TRBD2	TRBV5-1	NA	17	TRBJ2-3	TGCGCCAGCAGCTTGGCTCCGGGACTAGCGGTTTCAGATACGCAGTATTTT	CASSLAPGLAVSDTQYF
NA	TRBV7-8	NA	15	TRBJ1-4	TGTGCCAGCAGCTTAAGGGTTGTCCGGGCTGAAAAACTGTTTTTT	CASSLRVVRAEKLFF
NA	TRBV18	few	15	TRBJ2-5	TGTGCCAGCTCACCACCGGGGTACGGGGGCGAGACCCAGTACTTC	CASSPPGYGGETQYF
NA	TRBV5-1	NA	16	TRBJ2-7	TGCGCCAGCAGCTTGGTTCGCGGGACTCTACTTTACGAGCAGTACTTC	CASSLVRGTLLYEQYF
NA	TRBV12-3/TRBV12-4	NA	13	TRBJ2-5	TGTGCCAGCACCCGGAGTACGAGGGGGACCCAGTACTTC	CASTRSTRGTQYF
TRBD2	TRBV18	few	16	TRBJ2-1	TGTGCCAGCTCGGCTACACTAGCGGGGTCCTACAATGAGCAGTTCTTC	CASSATLAGSYNEQFF
TRBD1	TRBV5-1	few	15	TRBJ1-1	TGCGCCAGCAGCCCCCGGACAGGGGGCATCACTGAAGCTTTCTTT	CASSPRTGGITEAFF
NA	TRBV4-1	few	16	TRBJ1-3	TGCGCCAGCAGCCAATTGGGATTTATCTCTGGAAACACCATATATTTT	CASSQLGFISGNTIYF
TRBD2	TRBV5-1	few	15	TRBJ2-1	TGCGCCAGCAGCTTGGTGGGACTAGCCTCCGCCGAGCAGTTCTTC	CASSLVGLASAEQFF
TRBD2	TRBV5-1	few	15	TRBJ2-1	TGCGCCAGCAGTATCCTAGCGGGAAAGTACAATGAGCAGTTCTTC	CASSILAGKYNEQFF
NA	TRBV10-3	few	13	TRBJ2-5	TGTGCCATCAGTGACAGGGGAGGAGAGACCCAGTACTTC	CAISDRGGETQYF
NA	TRBV5-1	few	15	TRBJ2-2	TGCGCCAGCAGCTGGGGTCTGGGATACACCGGGGAGCTGTTTTTT	CASSWGLGYTGELFF
TRBD1	TRBV2	NA	15	TRBJ2-7	TGTGCCAGCAGGGACCCGGGACAGGGATCCTACGAGCAGTACTTC	CASRDPGQGSYEQYF
TRBD2	TRBV5-1	NA	16	TRBJ2-3	TGCGCCAGCAGCTTTCTACTAGCGAGTAGCACAGATACGCAGTATTTT	CASSFLLASSTDTQYF
NA	TRBV10-3	many	14	TRBJ2-3	TGTGCCATCAGTGAGGGACAGACTACAGATACGCAGTATTTT	CAISEGQTTDTQYF
TRBD2	TRBV15	NA	14	TRBJ2-5	TGTGCCACCTCGCGGGGCGGGAGTCAAGAGACCCAGTACTTC	CATSRGGSQETQYF
TRBD1	TRBV5-1	few	13	TRBJ2-3	TGCGCCAGCGGCCAGCAGGGGGCAGATACGCAGTATTTT	CASGQQGADTQYF
NA	TRBV10-3	NA	13	TRBJ1-5	TGTGCCATCAAGGGGGATAGCAATCAGCCCCAGCATTTT	CAIKGDSNQPQHF
NA	TRBV7-9	few	14	TRBJ2-1	TGTGCCAGCAGCTTCGGCCCCCGTATCAATGAGCAGTTCTTC	CASSFGPRINEQFF
NA	TRBV20-1	many	14	TRBJ1-1	TGCAGTGCTAGAGGCGGGACGTTTAACACTGAAGCTTTCTTT	CSARGGTFNTEAFF
NA	TRBV27	NA	15	TRBJ1-5	TGTGCCAGCAGTCTCCGACAAACTAGCAATCAGCCCCAGCATTTT	CASSLRQTSNQPQHF
NA	TRBV7-8	NA	15	TRBJ1-2	TGTGCCAGCAGCTTAGTACAGGATCCTAACTATGGCTACACCTTC	CASSLVQDPNYGYTF
TRBD1	TRBV29-1	few	16	TRBJ2-7	TGCAGCGTACAAAAGGGACAGTGGTCGAGCTCCTACGAGCAGTACTTC	CSVQKGQWSSSYEQYF
TRBD2	TRBV5-1	NA	16	TRBJ2-5	TGCGCCAGCAGCTCGAACCAGGGACTAGCGGAAGAGACCCAGTACTTC	CASSSNQGLAEETQYF
TRBD2	TRBV11-2	few	16	TRBJ2-7	TGTGCCAGCAGCTACGGACTAGCGGGAGCGCTATACGAGCAGTACTTC	CASSYGLAGALYEQYF
NA	TRBV9	NA	15	TRBJ2-2	TGTGCCAGCAGCGTAAGACGGGAGAACACCGGGGAGCTGTTTTTT	CASSVRRENTGELFF
NA	TRBV29-1	NA	13	TRBJ1-2	TGCAGCGTGGGTGAGGCCAGCGGCTATGGCTACACCTTC	CSVGEASGYGYTF
TRBD1	TRBV18	few	17	TRBJ1-2	TGTGCCAGCTCACCACGCCCTATACAAGACAGGGCCTATGGCTACACCTTC	CASSPRPIQDRAYGYTF
TRBD2	TRBV5-1	NA	15	TRBJ2-1	TGCGCCAGCAGCCTTTTGACGGGAGGGGACAATGAGCAGTTCTTC	CASSLLTGGDNEQFF
NA	TRBV20-1	few	15	TRBJ1-5	TGCAGTGCTAGAGATATCACGCAGCACAATCAGCCCCAGCATTTT	CSARDITQHNQPQHF
NA	TRBV20-1	few	14	TRBJ2-4	TGCAGTGCTAGGTGGTTCAGGTCGCTTAACATTCAGTACTTC	CSARWFRSLNIQYF
TRBD1	TRBV29-1	few	12	TRBJ2-7	TGCAGCGTTGACAGGGGGCTGGACGAGCAGTACTTC	CSVDRGLDEQYF
TRBD2	TRBV10-3	few	17	TRBJ2-1	TGTGCCATCAGTGAGTCCCCGGGACTAGCGGGGTACAATGAGCAGTTCTTC	CAISESPGLAGYNEQFF
NA	TRBV12-3/TRBV12-4	NA	12	TRBJ2-5	TGTGCCAGCAGTTCCCGGCAGGAGACCCAGTACTTC	CASSSRQETQYF
NA	TRBV7-9	NA	16	TRBJ2-1	TGTGCCAGCAGCACCTCAAGCGGAGGTCCCTACAATGAGCAGTTCTTC	CASSTSSGGPYNEQFF
NA	TRBV12-3/TRBV12-4	few	16	TRBJ2-2	TGTGCCAGCAGTTTCGGAGCCGGGGCAGGGGCCGGGGAGCTGTTTTTT	CASSFGAGAGAGELFF